This TCR beta chain was obtained from a study of cytomegalovirus exposure and HLA in healthy donors. Points from the study as a whole: In a later analysis, parvovirus B19, influenza, CMV and Epstein-Barr virus appeared linked to several top co-occurrence clusters.

Though nominally healthy at sampling, donors likely had unrecorded immune exposures. This PCR relied on a set of 60 Vbeta primers and 13 Jbeta primers. Produced via immunoSEQ multiplex PCR; TCRdb's table is partial and in-frame only. The sample holds some 130,000 clones, 79% seen once. Germline V gene data show CDR1 as LGHNT and CDR2 as FRNRAP. V gave up 0 bases and J gave up 7 bases, with 7 bases separating them. The CDR3 is 13 amino acids. Concerning this clone itself: Its antigen is not identified.

The V call is TRBV12-5, the J call TRBJ2-1, with D hard to call. This receptor was obtained from a man in his late teens or twenties in good health and CMV-seronegative. The sample was PBMCs. The CDR3 loop reads CASGLVTRNEQFF. The CDR3 DNA reads as TGTGCTAGTGGTTTGGTAACCCGGAATGAGCAGTTCTTC.